Listed here are 14 T cell receptor beta chains from one sample, sequenced in a study of CD8+CD57+ T cells in acquired aplastic anemia. CDR3 and TCR beta VDJ profiling relied on a genomic DNA template. One entry per CDR3 protein results from TCRdb running MiXCR on the reads. The sample has 150,000 to 200,000 distinct CDR3 sequences; 45% to 55% are singletons. Those patients picked for sequencing had displayed CD8+CD57+ cell expansion on flow cytometry. The specimen was sorted CD4+, CD8+, or CD8+CD57+ T cells (not recorded which) from PBMCs. These receptors originate from a human donor with aplastic anemia.

This clonotype turned up a few times. The V call is TRBV2, the J call TRBJ2-5, with TRBD1 matching 8 bases. Germline V gene lookup returns CDR1 SNHLY and CDR2 FYNNEI. V lost 11 bases, J lost 4 bases, and 9 bases stayed unmatched. The CDR3 sequence is 13 residues long. The CDR3 region has the DNA TGTGCCGTTCTTCTTCAGGGGGCAGAGACCCAGTACTTC. It is translated as CAVLLQGAETQYF.

The V gene is TRBV10-3, the J gene TRBJ2-7, with 12 bases fitting TRBD1. The CDR3 extends over 16 amino acids. Losses at the gene ends were 3 bases for V and 5 bases for J; bases not matched to a gene: 8. From germline, CDR1 is ENHRY and CDR2 SYGVKD. CDR3 sequence: CAISDFTGQGADEQYF. The CDR3 bases are TGTGCCATCAGTGACTTTACGGGACAGGGGGCAGACGAGCAGTACTTC.

This clonotype was seen a handful of times. The chain joins TRBV4-1 to TRBJ2-5; 12 bases match TRBD2. Germline V gene sequence: CDR1 MGHRA, CDR2 YSYEKL. This CDR3 region has 19 residues. V lost 0 bases to trimming and J lost 2 bases; unmatched junction nucleotides: 10. CDR3 amino acids: CASSQDLAGLAGIQETQYF. DNA for the CDR3: TGCGCCAGCAGCCAAGATCTTGCGGGACTAGCGGGTATACAAGAGACCCAGTACTTC.

The genes are TRBV2 and TRBJ1-6; maybe TRBD1 (6 bases). The germline V and J ends were trimmed by 6 bases and 15 bases, with 15 bases remaining between them. This CDR3 region has 12 residues. The V gene's germline CDR1 is SNHLY and CDR2 FYNNEI. Here the CDR3 reads CASRGEGGRLHF. The CDR3 nucleotides read TGTGCCAGCAGAGGGGAGGGGGGTCGCCTCCACTTT.

The chain links TRBV29-1 to TRBJ2-7; D not resolved. Between the trimmed V and J ends, which lost 3 bases and 0 bases, there was a span of 12 bases. In germline, CDR1 is SQVTM, CDR2 ANQGSEA. The CDR3 contains 14 residues. CDR3 protein: CSVEGVSSSYEQYF. Written as DNA, the CDR3 is TGCAGCGTTGAGGGCGTTTCGAGCTCCTACGAGCAGTACTTC.

V is TRBV29-1 and J is TRBJ1-2; 8 positions match TRBD1. V was clipped by 5 bases and J by 3 bases; unmatched bases: 8. The CDR3 has 14 residues. CDR1 SQVTM and CDR2 ANQGSEA come from the germline V gene. The CDR3 loop reads CSVSGAGGDYGYTF. The CDR3 DNA follows: TGCAGCGTTTCCGGGGCAGGGGGCGACTATGGCTACACCTTC.

V and J are TRBV12-3 or TRBV12-4 and TRBJ1-1; D is undetermined. The CDR3 spans 13 residues. V lost 6 bases and J 1 base, leaving 9 bases between the germline ends. For the CDR3, the DNA is TGTGCCAGCAGGGAACGGGAGAACACTGAAGCTTTCTTT. Encoded protein: CASRERENTEAFF.

This rearrangement joins TRBV12-3 or TRBV12-4 to TRBJ1-1; D is unresolved. This CDR3 spans 11 amino acids. V lost 5 bases to trimming and J lost 7 bases, with 8 bases between them. The CDR3 bases are TGTGCCAGCAGTCCCCGGTTTGAAGCTTTCTTT. This gives the protein CASSPRFEAFF.

This clonotype has ten or more counts. V gene TRBV5-1 combines with J gene TRBJ2-1; TRBD2 matches 8 bases. Germline assignment: CDR1 SGHRS and CDR2 YFSETQ. The CDR3 has 14 residues. V shed 5 bases, J shed 8 bases, and the junction held 9 bases outside the gene matches. DNA for the CDR3: TGCGCCAGCAGATTGACGGGAGGGAAGGATGAGCAGTTCTTC. It yields the protein CASRLTGGKDEQFF.

This chain connects TRBV20-1 to TRBJ2-3; D gene unclear. V shed 0 bases and J shed 2 bases, with 15 bases lying between them. There are 16 residues in the CDR3. Germline CDR1 is DFQATT and CDR2 is SNEGSKA (reference sequence). The CDR3, as DNA: TGCAGTGCTAGAGATAGGACGTTGGCCGTCACAGATACGCAGTATTTT. As protein: CSARDRTLAVTDTQYF.

Regarding this clonotype: A much larger clone is a single base away; this may be a read error. Because the CDR3 is missing its conserved closing phenylalanine or tryptophan, this is likely a read error. The genes are TRBV5-6 and TRBJ2-7, with no clear D. Trimming left V 0 bases short and J 4 bases short, with 14 bases between. In germline, CDR1 is SGHDT, CDR2 YYEEEE. This CDR3 region has 15 residues. CDR3 DNA sequence: TGTGCCAGCAGCTTGGAATTCCTAGATGTGTACGAGCAGTACTCC. Translation gives CASSLEFLDVYEQYS.

As regards this clonotype: Compared with germline, one end of the junction differs, possibly owing to a read error. This chain links TRBV27 with TRBJ2-1, with TRBD2 matching over 12 bases. The CDR3 has 15 residues. The germline gives CDR1 MNHEY, CDR2 SMNVEV (reference sequence). The CDR3 region is CACSTLAGGNNEQFF. CDR3 coding DNA: TGTGCCTGCAGTACCCTAGCGGGAGGGAACAATGAGCAGTTCTTC.

The V call is TRBV19, the J call TRBJ2-7; TRBD2 matches 14 bases. The CDR3 is 14 amino acids. Germline CDR1 is LNHDA and CDR2 is SQIVND (reference sequence). After removal of 10 bases from V and 6 bases from J, the junction contained 8 bases not matched to a gene. The CDR3 coding sequence is TGTGCCACCGAGACGACTAGCGGGAGGGGCGAGCAGTACTTC. Amino acids: CATETTSGRGEQYF.

With regard to this clonotype: This may come from a read error, since a much larger clone is one base off. The rearrangement joins TRBV6-5 to TRBJ2-2; no clear D gene. Germline assignment: CDR1 MNHEY and CDR2 SVGAGI. Trimming left V 5 bases short and J 1 base short, with 5 bases between. CDR3 length: 13 residues. CDR3 DNA: TGTGCCAGCAGTAACATGAACACCGGGGAGCTGTTTTTT. It translates to CASSNMNTGELFF.